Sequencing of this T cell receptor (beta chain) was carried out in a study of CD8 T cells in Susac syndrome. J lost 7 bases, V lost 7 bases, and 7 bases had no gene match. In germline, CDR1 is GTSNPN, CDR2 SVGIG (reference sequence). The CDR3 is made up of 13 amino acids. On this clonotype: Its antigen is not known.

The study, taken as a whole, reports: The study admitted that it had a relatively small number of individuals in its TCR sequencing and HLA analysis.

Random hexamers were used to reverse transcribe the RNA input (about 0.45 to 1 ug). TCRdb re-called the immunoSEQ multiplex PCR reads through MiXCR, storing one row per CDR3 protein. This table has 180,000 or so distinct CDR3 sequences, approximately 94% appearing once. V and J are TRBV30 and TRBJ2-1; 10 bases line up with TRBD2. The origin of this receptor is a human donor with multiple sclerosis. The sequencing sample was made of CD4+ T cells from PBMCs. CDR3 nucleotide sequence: TGTGCCTCCTTAGCGGGGGGACGTAATGAGCAGTTCTTC. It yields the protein CASLAGGRNEQFF.